One sample yielded the 17 T cell receptor beta chains listed below, sequenced in a study of response to subunit inactivated influenza vaccine. TCRdb independently ran MiXCR on the RT-PCR reads; one entry per CDR3 protein. The table has around 500,000 distinct CDR3 sequences, 10% to 11% seen once. Sequencing was performed on PBMCs from blood, taken about 40 days after vaccination. The origin of the receptors is a man aged 45-65 years who received an inactivated influenza vaccine.

The chain has TRBV28 and TRBJ1-5; the D gene is possibly TRBD1 (6 bases). Germline V gene sequence: CDR1 MDHEN, CDR2 SYDVKM. The CDR3 is 17 residues long. Between the trimmed V and J ends, which lost 4 bases and 0 bases, there was a span of 16 bases. The CDR3 protein is CASSSLQGHDSNQPQHF. Written as DNA, the CDR3 is TGTGCCAGCAGTTCCCTACAGGGACATGATAGCAATCAGCCCCAGCATTTT.

The rearrangement links TRBV6-2 or TRBV6-3 to TRBJ2-5; 7 bases are shared with TRBD1. Germline V CDR1 and CDR2: MNHEY, SVGEGT. Trimming took 2 bases from V and 4 from J; bases not matched to a gene: 13. The CDR3 runs to 17 residues. CDR3 amino acids: CASSYPRGTAWGETQYF. For the CDR3, the DNA is TGTGCCAGCAGTTACCCTCGTGGGACAGCCTGGGGAGAGACCCAGTACTTC.

This clonotype has just a few counts. V gene TRBV10-3 combines with J gene TRBJ2-1, with 9 bases that match TRBD2. V dropped 4 bases and J dropped 6; count of bases not matched to a gene: 4. The CDR3 consists of 14 residues. The germline V gene encodes CDR1 ENHRY and CDR2 SYGVKD. The CDR3 nucleotides are TGTGCCATCAGTGGGCTAGCGGGGATCAATGAGCAGTTCTTC. Amino acids: CAISGLAGINEQFF.

CDR3 region: CASRAGHGSPLHF. The CDR3 nucleotides are TGTGCCAGTCGGGCTGGCCATGGTTCACCCCTCCACTTT. This sequence joins TRBV12-3 or TRBV12-4 and TRBJ1-6; D gene ambiguous. CDR3 size: 13 residues. V gave up 9 bases and J gave up 9 bases, with 15 bases separating them.

This clonotype was counted at least ten times. J is TRBJ2-1 and V is TRBV29-1; no firm D call. Trimming stripped 4 bases from V and 0 bases from J, with 13 bases between. CDR3 length equals 15 residues. Germline CDR1 SQVTM, CDR2 ANQGSEA. In DNA, the CDR3 is TGCAGCGTTGTGCCTATCGGTAGCTCCTACAATGAGCAGTTCTTC. This gives the protein CSVVPIGSSYNEQFF.

This clonotype was picked up a small number of times. This chain uses TRBV29-1 with TRBJ1-2; 9 bases line up with TRBD1. Looked up from germline, CDR1 is SQVTM and CDR2 is ANQGSEA. This CDR3 spans 17 amino acids. With 3 bases clipped from V and 3 bases from J, the junction kept 14 bases outside the gene matches. CDR3 amino acids: CSVDMSNPRQGDYGYTF. The CDR3 region has the DNA TGCAGCGTTGATATGTCAAACCCGCGACAGGGGGACTATGGCTACACCTTC.

The chain recombines TRBV28 with TRBJ2-1, with 8 bases fitting TRBD2. This CDR3 has 16 amino acids. Germline V gene lookup returns CDR1 MDHEN and CDR2 SYDVKM. The J segment lost 4 bases and the V segment lost 7 bases, leaving 12 bases of the junction unmatched. The CDR3 loop is CASTSGTSGSYNEQFF. CDR3 bases: TGTGCCAGCACCTCAGGTACTAGCGGCAGTTACAATGAGCAGTTCTTC.

This clonotype was seen a few times. The chain employs TRBV5-1 and TRBJ2-3; D remains ambiguous. Trimming left V 0 bases short and J 0 bases short, with 14 bases between. This CDR3 has 17 residues. CDR1 SGHRS and CDR2 YFSETQ come from the germline V gene. CDR3 region: CASSLAFPRRSTDTQYF. CDR3 nucleotide sequence: TGCGCCAGCAGCTTGGCCTTTCCCCGGCGGAGCACAGATACGCAGTATTTT.

This clonotype has a count of ten or more. The V call is TRBV5-5, the J call TRBJ1-2; 9 bases agree with TRBD1. Germline values: CDR1 SGHKS, CDR2 YYEKEE (reference sequence). The CDR3 is 13 residues long. With 5 bases clipped from V and 5 bases from J, the junction kept 4 bases outside the gene matches. The CDR3 reads CASSRGTGYGYTF. The CDR3, as DNA: TGTGCCAGCAGTCGCGGGACAGGGTATGGCTACACCTTC.

This sequence joins TRBV7-9 and TRBJ2-2; no firm D call. Looked up from germline, CDR1 is SEHNR and CDR2 is FQNEAQ (reference sequence). CDR3 length: 17 amino acids. The ends were cut back, 2 bases at V and 2 bases at J, with 15 bases in the middle. The CDR3 region has the DNA TGTGCCAGCAGCTTACTCACCGGGTCCCCAAACACCGGGGAGCTGTTTTTT. Amino acids: CASSLLTGSPNTGELFF.

The rearrangement uses TRBV20-1 and TRBJ2-7, with 9 bases identical to TRBD1. J was trimmed by 6 bases and V by 6 bases; bases with no gene match: 6. The CDR3 has 12 amino acids. Germline loops: CDR1 DFQATT, CDR2 SNEGSKA (reference sequence). The CDR3 protein is CSASGQGLEQYF. CDR3 DNA: TGCAGTGCAAGCGGACAGGGGCTCGAGCAGTACTTC.

This clonotype was detected a few times. This chain connects TRBV12-3 or TRBV12-4 to TRBJ2-2; a weak D match, TRBD1 (6 bases). V was shortened by 6 bases and J by 3 bases, with 14 bases between the two germline ends. This CDR3 region has 15 residues. CDR3 protein: CASSYTQGYTGELFF. Here the CDR3 DNA reads TGTGCCAGCAGCTACACCCAGGGGTACACCGGGGAGCTGTTTTTT.

This clonotype was counted only a few times. The V and J genes are TRBV6-2 or TRBV6-3 and TRBJ1-2; tentatively, D is TRBD1 (5 bases). Trimming left V 2 bases short and J 5 bases short, with 24 bases between. The CDR3 runs 18 residues. CDR1 is MNHEY, CDR2 SVGEGT, per germline. The CDR3 reads CASSYRDPGATYPYGYTF. As DNA, the CDR3 is TGTGCCAGCAGTTACAGGGACCCAGGCGCCACCTATCCTTATGGCTACACCTTC.

The chain joins TRBV9 to TRBJ2-1, with 8 nucleotides matching TRBD2. V dropped 0 bases and J dropped 4; count of bases not matched to a gene: 6. CDR3 length equals 16 residues. CDR1 SGDLS and CDR2 YYNGEE come from the germline V gene. The CDR3 bases are TGTGCCAGCAGCGTAGAAAGCGGGAGTGGTTACAATGAGCAGTTCTTC. Translating it yields CASSVESGSGYNEQFF.

The genes are TRBV7-2 and TRBJ2-5; no clear D gene. The CDR3 extends over 15 amino acids. The V end lost 0 bases, the J end lost 10 bases, and 18 bases lay between the germline ends. CDR1 and CDR2 from the germline V gene are SGHTA and FQGNSA. The CDR3 loop reads CASSLANPLVGYQYF. CDR3 nucleotide sequence: TGTGCCAGCAGCTTAGCCAATCCCTTGGTTGGGTACCAGTACTTC. Looking up the rest from reference TRBV7-2 and TRBJ2-5 gives the full variable domain: GAGVSQSPSNKVTEKGKDVELRCDPISGHTALYWYRQSLGQGLEFLIYFQGNSAPDKSGLPSDRFSAERTGGSVSTLTIQRTQQEDSAVYLCASSLANPLVGYQYFGPGTRLLVL.

This sequence joins TRBV20-1 and TRBJ2-7; 12 bases are shared with TRBD1. V dropped 1 base and J dropped 1; count of bases not matched to a gene: 11. This CDR3 has 18 residues. Germline CDR1 DFQATT, CDR2 SNEGSKA (reference sequence). The CDR3 reads CSARAAPGQGAMSYEQYF. As DNA, the CDR3 is TGCAGTGCTAGAGCAGCCCCGGGACAGGGGGCTATGTCCTACGAGCAGTACTTC.

The V and J genes are TRBV30 and TRBJ1-2, with 9 bases identical to TRBD1. The CDR3 totals 13 residues. Germline trimming cut 2 bases from V and 7 bases from J; bases unmatched to any gene: 5. Germline CDR1 and CDR2: GTSNPN and SVGIG (reference sequence). The CDR3 spells CAWSSNRGLGYTF. As DNA, the CDR3 is TGTGCCTGGAGTTCAAACAGGGGGCTTGGCTACACCTTC.